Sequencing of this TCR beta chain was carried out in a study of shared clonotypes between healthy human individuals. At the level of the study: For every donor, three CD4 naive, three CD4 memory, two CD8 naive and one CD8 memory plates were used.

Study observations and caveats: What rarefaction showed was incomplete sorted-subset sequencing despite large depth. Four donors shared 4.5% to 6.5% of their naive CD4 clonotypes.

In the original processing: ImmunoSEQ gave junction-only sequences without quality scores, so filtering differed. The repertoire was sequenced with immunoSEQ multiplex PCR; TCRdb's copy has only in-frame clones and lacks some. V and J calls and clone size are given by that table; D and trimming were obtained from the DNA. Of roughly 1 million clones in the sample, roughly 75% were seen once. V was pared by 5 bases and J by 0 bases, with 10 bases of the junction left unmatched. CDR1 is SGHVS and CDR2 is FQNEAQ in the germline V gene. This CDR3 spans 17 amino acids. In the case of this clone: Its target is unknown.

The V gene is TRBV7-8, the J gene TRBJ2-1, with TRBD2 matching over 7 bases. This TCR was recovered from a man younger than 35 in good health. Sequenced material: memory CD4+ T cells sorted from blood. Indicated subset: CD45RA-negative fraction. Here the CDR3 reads CASSPSPGGSSYNEQFF. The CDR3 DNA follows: TGTGCCAGCAGCCCCTCACCAGGCGGGAGCTCCTACAATGAGCAGTTCTTC.